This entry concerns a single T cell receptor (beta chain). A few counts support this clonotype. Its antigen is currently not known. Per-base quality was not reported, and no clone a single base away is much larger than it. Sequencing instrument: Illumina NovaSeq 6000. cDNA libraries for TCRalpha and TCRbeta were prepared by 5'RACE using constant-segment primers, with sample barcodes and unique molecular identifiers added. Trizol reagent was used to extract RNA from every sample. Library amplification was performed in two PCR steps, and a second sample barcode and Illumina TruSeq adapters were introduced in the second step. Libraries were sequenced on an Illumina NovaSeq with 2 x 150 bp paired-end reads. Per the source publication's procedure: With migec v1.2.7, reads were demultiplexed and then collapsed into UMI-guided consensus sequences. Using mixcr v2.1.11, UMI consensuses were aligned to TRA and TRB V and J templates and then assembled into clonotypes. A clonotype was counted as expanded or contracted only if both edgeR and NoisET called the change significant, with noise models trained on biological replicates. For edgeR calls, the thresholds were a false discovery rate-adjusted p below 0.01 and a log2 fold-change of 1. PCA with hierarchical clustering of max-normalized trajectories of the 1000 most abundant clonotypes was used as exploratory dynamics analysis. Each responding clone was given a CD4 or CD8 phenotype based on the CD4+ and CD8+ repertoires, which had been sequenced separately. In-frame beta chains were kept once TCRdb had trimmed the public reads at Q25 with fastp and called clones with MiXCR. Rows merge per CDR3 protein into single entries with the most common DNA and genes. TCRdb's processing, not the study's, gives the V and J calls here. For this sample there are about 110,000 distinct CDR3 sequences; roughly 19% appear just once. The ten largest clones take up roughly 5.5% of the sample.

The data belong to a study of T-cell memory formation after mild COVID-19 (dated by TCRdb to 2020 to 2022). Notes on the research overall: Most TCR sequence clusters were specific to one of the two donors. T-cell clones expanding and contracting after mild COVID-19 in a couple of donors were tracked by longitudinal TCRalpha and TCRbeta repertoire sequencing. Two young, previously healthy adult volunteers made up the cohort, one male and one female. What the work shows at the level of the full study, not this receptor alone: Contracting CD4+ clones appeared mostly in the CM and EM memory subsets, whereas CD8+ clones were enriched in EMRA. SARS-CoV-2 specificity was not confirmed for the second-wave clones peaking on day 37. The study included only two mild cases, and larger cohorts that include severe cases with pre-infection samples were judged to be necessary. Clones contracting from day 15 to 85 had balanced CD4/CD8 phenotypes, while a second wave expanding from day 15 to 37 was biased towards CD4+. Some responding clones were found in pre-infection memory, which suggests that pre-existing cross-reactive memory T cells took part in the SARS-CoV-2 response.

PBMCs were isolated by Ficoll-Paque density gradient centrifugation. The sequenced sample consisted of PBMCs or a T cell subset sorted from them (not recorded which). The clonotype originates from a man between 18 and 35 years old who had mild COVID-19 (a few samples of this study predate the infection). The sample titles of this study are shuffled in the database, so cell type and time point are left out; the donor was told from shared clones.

Read as DNA, the sequence is TGTGCCAGCAGCTTCGTAGCGGGGGGCCTCACAGATACGCAGTATTTT. This encodes CASSFVAGGLTDTQYF. The chain links TRBV7-2 with TRBJ2-3; 10 bases in the junction line up with TRBD2. Trimming takes 3 bases off V and 2 bases off J; junction bases not matched to a gene: 5. CDR1 is given as SGHTA and CDR2 as FQGNSA, both from the germline V gene. The CDR3, cysteine through phenylalanine, is 16 amino acids long. Just CDR3 DNA is preserved here, 48 bases in frame from base 1.